The 24 T cell receptor beta chains below come from one sample, sequenced in a study of blood T cell repertoires in COVID-19. Only in-frame clones appear in the TCRdb table, and some are missing; sequencing was by immunoSEQ multiplex PCR. The sample holds roughly 150,000 clones, around 82% seen once. Sample: peripheral blood. These receptors all come from a woman in her seventies who had recovered from COVID-19.

The chain carries TRBV27 and TRBJ1-2; the D gene is possibly TRBD1 (5 bases). This CDR3 region has 14 residues. Per the germline V gene, CDR1 is MNHEY and CDR2 is SMNVEV (reference sequence). The V and J ends lost 6 bases and 4 bases respectively, with 15 bases between them. For the CDR3, the DNA is TGTGCCAGCAGACCAACCCGCGACAGCTATGGCTACACCTTC. Its translation: CASRPTRDSYGYTF.

Comments on this clone: This specimen includes other DNA sequences encoding the same CDR3. The V and J genes are TRBV7-2 and TRBJ2-3; D possibly corresponds to TRBD2 (5 bases). Per the germline V gene, CDR1 is SGHTA and CDR2 is FQGNSA. The CDR3 is made up of 15 amino acids. Trimming shortened V by 3 bases and J by 1 base, and 11 bases separated the two germline ends. The CDR3 sequence: CASSLGGFGTDTQYF. For the CDR3, the DNA is TGTGCCAGCAGCTTGGGCGGGTTTGGCACAGATACGCAGTATTTT.

The chain carries TRBV19 and TRBJ1-3, with TRBD1 as a possible D gene (5 bases). CDR1 and CDR2 (germline): LNHDA, SQIVND (reference sequence). The CDR3 is made up of 13 amino acids. Trimming left V 9 bases short and J 9 bases short, with 18 bases between. The CDR3 DNA follows: TGTGCCAGCACCAGGGAGGTTACAAGCACCATATATTTT. It is translated as CASTREVTSTIYF.

The chain is built from TRBV28 and TRBJ1-6; D gene unclear. Trimming cost V 5 bases and J 0 bases, with 5 bases left between them. Germline V lookup: CDR1 MDHEN, CDR2 SYDVKM. CDR3 length: 14 residues. CDR3 protein: CASSRSSYNSPLHF. The CDR3, as DNA: TGTGCCAGCAGTAGGAGCTCCTATAATTCACCCCTCCACTTT.

The V and J genes are TRBV6-5 and TRBJ2-5; maybe TRBD2 (6 bases). Trimming stripped 7 bases from V and 9 bases from J, with 21 bases between. Per germline, CDR1 MNHEY and CDR2 SVGAGI. This CDR3 has 14 amino acids. The CDR3 spells CASIRPGWGEAQYF. DNA of the CDR3: TGTGCCAGCATTCGGCCAGGATGGGGGGAGGCCCAGTACTTC.

The chain has TRBV5-1 and TRBJ2-1, with a possible D match to TRBD1 (5 bases). Trimming took off 0 bases at V and 0 bases at J, with 7 bases between the two ends. The CDR3 has 15 residues. Germline CDR1 is SGHRS and CDR2 is YFSETQ. CDR3 sequence: CASSLGGSSYNEQFF. Written as DNA, the CDR3 is TGCGCCAGCAGCTTGGGGGGCAGCTCCTACAATGAGCAGTTCTTC. Full variable domain (outside the CDR3, taken from reference TRBV5-1 and TRBJ2-1): KAGVTQTPRYLIKTRGQQVTLSCSPISGHRSVSWYQQTPGQGLQFLFEYFSETQRNKGNFPGRFSGRQFSNSRSEMNVSTLELGDSALYLCASSLGGSSYNEQFFGPGTRLTVL.

The rearrangement links TRBV7-9 to TRBJ2-3, with 8 positions matching TRBD2. J was trimmed by 2 bases and V by 8 bases; bases with no gene match: 6. This CDR3 has 14 residues. Germline V CDR1 and CDR2: SEHNR, FQNEAQ (reference sequence). CDR3 in amino acids: CASAGGLVTDTQYF. The CDR3 DNA sequence: TGTGCCAGCGCGGGAGGACTCGTCACAGATACGCAGTATTTT.

The V call is TRBV6-5, the J call TRBJ1-2; D is unclear. CDR1 and CDR2 from the germline V gene are MNHEY and SVGAGI. V dropped 4 bases and J dropped 0 bases, with 6 bases sitting between them. The CDR3 covers 13 residues. Written as DNA, the CDR3 is TGTGCCAGCAGTTCCGCGGCTAACTATGGCTACACCTTC. Its protein is CASSSAANYGYTF.

The chain is built from TRBV7-8 and TRBJ2-2, with D hard to call. Trimming cost V 5 bases and J 7 bases, with 11 bases left between them. Germline values: CDR1 SGHVS, CDR2 FQNEAQ. This CDR3 has 13 amino acids. Here the CDR3 DNA reads TGTGCCAGCAGCCCCGTCTCGGGCGGGGAGCTGTTTTTT. This gives the protein CASSPVSGGELFF. Full variable domain (rest looked up from reference TRBV7-8 and TRBJ2-2): GAGVSQSPRYKVAKRGQDVALRCDPISGHVSLFWYQQALGQGPEFLTYFQNEAQLDKSGLPSDRFFAERPEGSVSTLKIQRTQQEDSAVYLCASSPVSGGELFFGEGSRLTVL.

The genes are TRBV18 and TRBJ1-1, with a possible D match to TRBD1 (6 bases). Germline CDR1 reads KGHSH; CDR2 reads LQKENI. CDR3 length: 15 residues. V lost 5 bases to trimming and J lost 0 bases, with 13 bases between them. CDR3 residues: CASSASTGMNTEAFF. CDR3 coding DNA: TGTGCCAGCTCAGCTTCGACAGGAATGAACACTGAAGCTTTCTTT.

The chain couples TRBV5-1 to TRBJ1-2, with D tentatively TRBD1 (5 bases). This CDR3 is built from 13 residues. Trimming left V 4 bases short and J 5 bases short, with 12 bases between. Germline V lookup: CDR1 SGHRS, CDR2 YFSETQ. The CDR3 loop is CASSLGGGYGYTF. The CDR3 region has the DNA TGCGCCAGCAGCCTCGGGGGTGGATATGGCTACACCTTC. The variable domain in full, with the rest retrieved from reference TRBV5-1 and TRBJ1-2, is KAGVTQTPRYLIKTRGQQVTLSCSPISGHRSVSWYQQTPGQGLQFLFEYFSETQRNKGNFPGRFSGRQFSNSRSEMNVSTLELGDSALYLCASSLGGGYGYTFGSGTRLTVV.

The chain links TRBV6-6 to TRBJ1-1; 7 bases agree with TRBD1. This CDR3 comprises 16 residues. After removal of 8 bases from V and 11 bases from J, the junction contained 23 bases not matched to a gene. CDR1 is MNHNY, CDR2 SVGAGI, per germline (reference sequence). The CDR3 sequence is CASGPWRDSAVVGAFF. DNA of the CDR3: TGTGCCAGCGGCCCCTGGCGGGACAGCGCTGTGGTGGGGGCTTTCTTT.

This chain uses TRBV24-1 with TRBJ2-3, with 12 bases that match TRBD2. J was trimmed by 5 bases and V by 4 bases; bases with no gene match: 6. This CDR3 contains 16 residues. Germline CDR1 KGHDR, CDR2 SFDVKD. CDR3 loop: CATSDPSGRALDTQYF. CDR3 bases: TGTGCCACCAGTGACCCTAGCGGGAGGGCCCTAGATACGCAGTATTTT.

The chain combines TRBV7-9 with TRBJ2-7; perhaps TRBD1 as D (6 bases). The CDR3 loop spans 15 amino acids. Trimming pared 1 base from V and 2 bases from J, leaving 12 bases between. Germline V gene sequence: CDR1 SEHNR, CDR2 FQNEAQ (reference sequence). CDR3 amino acids: CASSLGQGFTYEQYF. The CDR3 DNA reads TGTGCCAGCAGCTTAGGGCAGGGGTTTACCTACGAGCAGTACTTC.

The sample holds a few counts of this clone. V is TRBV2 and J is TRBJ1-2, with D possibly TRBD1 on 6 matching bases. Germline V gives CDR1 SNHLY, CDR2 FYNNEI. The CDR3 covers 13 residues. V lost 8 bases, J lost 6 bases, and 16 bases lay in between. For the CDR3, the DNA is TGTGCCAGCGGCCCACGACAGGATGATGGCTACACCTTC. Protein product: CASGPRQDDGYTF.

The J gene is TRBJ2-1, the V gene TRBV4-1; 7 bases fit TRBD2. The CDR3 covers 17 residues. Looked up from germline, CDR1 is MGHRA and CDR2 is YSYEKL. With V trimmed by 0 bases and J by 5 bases, 10 bases remained unmatched. CDR3 region: CASSQDPPASGNNEQFF. CDR3 bases: TGCGCCAGCAGCCAAGACCCCCCGGCTAGCGGCAACAATGAGCAGTTCTTC.

The CDR3 here is CASSPGLAGQQETQYF. Written as DNA, the CDR3 is TGCGCCAGCAGCCCAGGACTAGCGGGACAACAAGAGACCCAGTACTTC. The rearrangement links TRBV5-1 to TRBJ2-5; 12 positions agree with TRBD2. In germline, CDR1 is SGHRS, CDR2 YFSETQ. This CDR3 is built from 16 residues. V shed 4 bases and J 2 bases; nucleotides not matched to a gene: 6.

The chain is built from TRBV19 and TRBJ1-5, with 7 bases fitting TRBD1. This CDR3 is built from 15 residues. V dropped 4 bases and J dropped 4; count of bases not matched to a gene: 7. Per germline, CDR1 LNHDA and CDR2 SQIVND (reference sequence). CDR3 DNA sequence: TGTGCCAGTAGTAACCAGGGGGGCCCAAATCAGCCCCAGCATTTT. Residues: CASSNQGGPNQPQHF. Full variable domain (rest looked up from reference TRBV19 and TRBJ1-5): DGGITQSPKYLFRKEGQNVTLSCEQNLNHDAMYWYRQDPGQGLRLIYYSQIVNDFQKGDIAEGYSVSREKKESFPLTVTSAQKNPTAFYLCASSNQGGPNQPQHFGDGTRLSIL.

The chain combines TRBV18 with TRBJ1-2; 8 bases align to TRBD1. V lost 3 bases and J lost 6; bases outside the gene matches: 3. Germline CDR1 and CDR2: KGHSH and LQKENI. The CDR3 runs 13 residues. The CDR3 loop reads CASSPDRENGYTF. DNA of the CDR3: TGTGCCAGCTCACCGGACAGGGAGAATGGCTACACCTTC.

The chain recombines TRBV20-1 with TRBJ2-7; maybe TRBD1 (5 bases). This CDR3 spans 12 amino acids. The germline V and J ends were trimmed by 3 bases and 2 bases, with 8 bases remaining between them. In germline, CDR1 is DFQATT, CDR2 SNEGSKA (reference sequence). CDR3 loop: CSASGHPYEQYF. DNA for the CDR3: TGCAGTGCTAGTGGACACCCCTACGAGCAGTACTTC.

The chain couples TRBV4-1 to TRBJ1-4, with 10 bases identical to TRBD1. This CDR3 spans 15 amino acids. Germline CDR1 and CDR2: MGHRA and YSYEKL. The V and J ends lost 4 bases and 7 bases, in that order; junction bases with no gene match: 6. The CDR3 reads CASSPRQGAFEKLFF. CDR3 DNA: TGCGCCAGCAGCCCTCGACAGGGGGCTTTTGAAAAACTGTTTTTT.

This clone showed up just once. This rearrangement joins TRBV11-2 to TRBJ2-1; the match to TRBD2 covers 8 bases. This CDR3 contains 14 residues. Germline CDR1 reads SGHAT; CDR2 reads FQNNGV. The V segment lost 5 bases and the J segment 9 bases; nucleotides outside the gene matches: 9. DNA for the CDR3: TGTGCCAGCAGCCGGGCTAGCGGGCGGGGTGAGCAGTTCTTC. It yields the protein CASSRASGRGEQFF.

This chain connects TRBV7-3 to TRBJ1-1, with 7 bases aligning to TRBD1. The V segment lost 4 bases and the J segment 2 bases; nucleotides outside the gene matches: 4. Germline loops: CDR1 SGHTA, CDR2 FQGTGA. The CDR3 has 14 amino acids. CDR3 residues: CASSSQGVNTEAFF. The CDR3 DNA reads TGTGCCAGCAGCTCCCAGGGGGTCAACACTGAAGCTTTCTTT.

The V call is TRBV4-1, the J call TRBJ1-5, with 7 bases identical to TRBD1. The CDR3 totals 14 residues. Trimming removed 5 bases from V and 1 base from J; junction bases left unmatched: 2. Germline CDR1 reads MGHRA; CDR2 reads YSYEKL. The CDR3 reads CASSAGQSNQPQHF. The CDR3 DNA reads as TGCGCCAGCAGCGCGGGACAGAGCAATCAGCCCCAGCATTTT.